This TCR beta chain originates from a study of T-cell memory formation after mild COVID-19. Whole-study findings and limits: Contracting CD4+ clones were located mainly in CM and EM, and CD8+ clones in EMRA. Contracting clones from day 15 to 85 showed balanced CD4/CD8; later expanders favored CD4+.

Germline V gene data show CDR1 as SGDLS and CDR2 as YYNGEE. Trimming took off 0 bases at V and 0 bases at J, with 10 bases between the two ends. The CDR3 runs 15 residues. As to this clonotype: Its cognate antigen is unknown.

TCRdb analysed the 5' RACE reads with MiXCR anew, one entry per CDR3 protein. Of over 500,000 distinct CDR3 sequences listed, roughly 17% are singletons. This TCR was sampled from an adult woman who had mild COVID-19 (a few samples of this study predate the infection). Cell type and time point are not known. The chain couples TRBV9 to TRBJ2-7, with D uncertain. Sequencing used PBMCs or a T cell subset sorted from them (not recorded which). The CDR3 protein is CASSVGGGNSYEQYF. Here the CDR3 DNA reads TGTGCCAGCAGCGTAGGAGGCGGTAACTCCTACGAGCAGTACTTC.